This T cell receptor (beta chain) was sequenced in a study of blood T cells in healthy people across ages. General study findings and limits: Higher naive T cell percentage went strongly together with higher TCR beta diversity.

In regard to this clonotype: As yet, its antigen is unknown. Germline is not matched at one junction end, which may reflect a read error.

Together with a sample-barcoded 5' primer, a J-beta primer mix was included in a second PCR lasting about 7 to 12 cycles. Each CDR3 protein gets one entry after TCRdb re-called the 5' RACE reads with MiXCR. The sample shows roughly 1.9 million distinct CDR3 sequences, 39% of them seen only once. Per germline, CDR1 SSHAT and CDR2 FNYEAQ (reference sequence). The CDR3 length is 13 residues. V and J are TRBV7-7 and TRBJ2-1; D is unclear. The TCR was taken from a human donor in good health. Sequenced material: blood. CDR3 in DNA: TGTGCTAGCAGCTTAGATTGGGTTAGTGAGCAGTTCTTC. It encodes CASSLDWVSEQFF.